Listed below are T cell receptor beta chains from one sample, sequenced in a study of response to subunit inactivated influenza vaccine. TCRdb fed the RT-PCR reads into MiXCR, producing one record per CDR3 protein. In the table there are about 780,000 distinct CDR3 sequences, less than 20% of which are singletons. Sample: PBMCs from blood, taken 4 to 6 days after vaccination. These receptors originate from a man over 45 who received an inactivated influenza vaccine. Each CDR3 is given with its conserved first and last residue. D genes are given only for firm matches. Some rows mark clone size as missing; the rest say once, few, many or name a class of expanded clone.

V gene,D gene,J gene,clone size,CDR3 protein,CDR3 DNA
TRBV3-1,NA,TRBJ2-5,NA,CASSQGAASGTQYF,TGTGCCAGCAGCCAAGGTGCGGCCTCCGGGACCCAGTACTTC
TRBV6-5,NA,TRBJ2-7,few,CASSYGVFYEQYF,TGTGCCAGCAGTTACGGGGTCTTCTACGAGCAGTACTTC
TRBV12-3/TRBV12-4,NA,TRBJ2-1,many,CASSGREGGVRFF,TGTGCCAGCAGTGGGCGTGAAGGCGGGGTAAGGTTCTTC
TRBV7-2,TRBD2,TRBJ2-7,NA,CASSLKSGGAEQYF,TGTGCCAGCAGCTTAAAAAGCGGGGGGGCCGAGCAGTACTTC
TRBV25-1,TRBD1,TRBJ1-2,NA,CASSPEGPGGQVDYGYTF,TGTGCCAGCAGCCCCGAGGGTCCGGGGGGACAGGTTGACTATGGCTACACCTTC
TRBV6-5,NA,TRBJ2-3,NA,CASSSAGWDTQYF,TGTGCCAGCAGTTCTGCGGGGTGGGATACGCAGTATTTT
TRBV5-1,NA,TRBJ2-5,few,CASSTSSHETQYF,TGCGCCAGCAGCACCTCTAGTCACGAGACCCAGTACTTC
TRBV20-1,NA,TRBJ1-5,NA,CSAYGPNQPQHF,TGCAGTGCTTATGGTCCCAATCAGCCCCAGCATTTT
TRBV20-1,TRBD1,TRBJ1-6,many,CSASRSRGYNSPLHF,TGCAGTGCTAGTCGGTCCAGGGGGTACAATTCACCCCTCCACTTT
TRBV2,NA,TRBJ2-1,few,CASSEIGQRNEQFF,TGTGCCAGCAGTGAAATCGGACAACGCAATGAGCAGTTCTTC
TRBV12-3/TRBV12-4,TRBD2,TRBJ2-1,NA,CASSPSGGSGRGEQFF,TGTGCCAGCAGTCCTAGCGGGGGGTCCGGTCGCGGTGAGCAGTTCTTC
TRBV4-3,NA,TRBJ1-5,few,CASSQDRQFSQPQHF,TGCGCCAGCAGCCAAGATCGACAGTTTTCTCAGCCCCAGCATTTT
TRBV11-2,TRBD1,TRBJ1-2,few,CASSFGQGAGGYTF,TGTGCCAGCAGCTTCGGACAGGGGGCAGGGGGCTACACCTTC
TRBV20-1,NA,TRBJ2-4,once,CSARDYRRRNKNIQYF,TGCAGTGCTAGAGATTACAGGAGAAGAAATAAAAACATTCAGTACTTC
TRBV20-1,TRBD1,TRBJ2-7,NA,CSAEEGQGTYEQYF,TGCAGTGCTGAGGAGGGACAGGGAACCTACGAGCAGTACTTC
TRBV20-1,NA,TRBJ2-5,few,CSAQTRTRFRSETQYF,TGCAGTGCACAAACCCGGACCCGCTTTCGATCAGAGACCCAGTACTTC
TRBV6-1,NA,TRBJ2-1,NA,CASSEGAPWGEQFF,TGTGCCAGCAGTGAGGGGGCACCCTGGGGTGAGCAGTTCTTC
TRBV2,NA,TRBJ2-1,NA,CANGQGGYNEQFF,TGTGCCAATGGACAGGGAGGGTACAATGAGCAGTTCTTC
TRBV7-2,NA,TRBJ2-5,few,CASSWDIETQYF,TGTGCCAGCAGCTGGGACATAGAGACCCAGTACTTC
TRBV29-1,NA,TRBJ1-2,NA,CSVEVWNGHGYTF,TGCAGCGTTGAAGTCTGGAATGGACATGGCTACACCTTC
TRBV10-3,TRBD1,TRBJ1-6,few,CAIRGQAVNNSPLHF,TGTGCCATCAGGGGACAGGCGGTAAATAATTCACCCCTCCACTTT
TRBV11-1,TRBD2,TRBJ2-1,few,CASSRIRLAVDSYNEQFF,TGTGCCAGCAGCCGTATACGACTAGCGGTCGACTCCTACAATGAGCAGTTCTTC
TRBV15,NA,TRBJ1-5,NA,CATSSGQRQPQHF,TGTGCCACCAGCAGCGGCCAGCGGCAGCCCCAGCATTTT
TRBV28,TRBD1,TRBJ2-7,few,CASSKTGTGAYEQYF,TGTGCCAGCAGTAAAACCGGGACAGGGGCCTACGAGCAGTACTTC
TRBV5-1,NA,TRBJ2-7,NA,CASKQGYEQYF,TGCGCCAGTAAACAGGGCTACGAGCAGTACTTC
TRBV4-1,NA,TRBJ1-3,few,CASNFPGPGNTIYF,TGCGCCAGCAATTTCCCAGGGCCTGGAAACACCATATATTTT
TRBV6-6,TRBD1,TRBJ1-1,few,CASSLPGQGEAFF,TGTGCCAGCAGTCTTCCGGGACAGGGTGAAGCTTTCTTT
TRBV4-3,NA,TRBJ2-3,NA,CASSQALRGTDTQYF,TGCGCCAGCAGCCAAGCGCTTCGGGGAACAGATACGCAGTATTTT
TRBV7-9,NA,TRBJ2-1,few,CASSLLPGRNEQFF,TGTGCCAGCAGCTTATTACCGGGACGCAATGAGCAGTTCTTC
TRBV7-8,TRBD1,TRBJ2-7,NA,CASSFPPGQSYEQYF,TGTGCCAGCAGTTTTCCTCCGGGACAGTCCTACGAGCAGTACTTC
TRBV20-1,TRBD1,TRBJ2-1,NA,CSARFPGTGYNEQFF,TGCAGTGCTAGATTCCCCGGGACAGGGTACAATGAGCAGTTCTTC
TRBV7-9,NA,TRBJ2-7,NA,CASSRMAYEQYF,TGTGCCAGCAGCAGGATGGCCTACGAGCAGTACTTC
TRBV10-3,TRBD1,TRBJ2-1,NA,CAIRGTGAYNEQFF,TGTGCCATCAGGGGGACAGGGGCCTACAATGAGCAGTTCTTC
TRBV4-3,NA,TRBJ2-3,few,CASSQARVRPDTQYF,TGCGCCAGCAGCCAAGCCCGGGTTAGACCAGATACGCAGTATTTT
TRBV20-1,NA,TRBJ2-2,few,CSARDRSYAGELFF,TGCAGTGCTAGAGATAGGTCGTATGCCGGGGAGCTGTTTTTT
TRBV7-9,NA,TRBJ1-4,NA,CASSLGQKLFF,TGTGCCAGCAGCCTTGGGCAAAAACTGTTTTTT
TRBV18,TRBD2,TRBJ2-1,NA,CASSQREGQYEQFF,TGTGCCAGCTCACAGCGGGAGGGCCAATATGAGCAGTTCTTC
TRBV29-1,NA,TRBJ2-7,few,CSVAWGSAAYEQYF,TGCAGCGTTGCGTGGGGCAGTGCAGCCTACGAGCAGTACTTC
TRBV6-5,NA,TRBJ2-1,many,CASSFLRVTQNDEQFF,TGTGCCAGCAGTTTCCTCAGGGTAACTCAGAACGATGAGCAGTTCTTC
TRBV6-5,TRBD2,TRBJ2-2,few,CASGTRLAGVRGGELFF,TGTGCCAGCGGTACCCGACTAGCGGGAGTTCGTGGCGGGGAGCTGTTTTTT
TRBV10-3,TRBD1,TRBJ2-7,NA,CAISESGQVPSYEQYF,TGTGCCATCAGTGAGTCGGGACAGGTGCCCTCCTACGAGCAGTACTTC
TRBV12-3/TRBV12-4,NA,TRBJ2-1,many,CASRPGPYNEQFF,TGTGCCAGCAGGCCGGGACCTTACAATGAGCAGTTCTTC
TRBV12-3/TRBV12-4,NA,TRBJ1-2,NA,CASSLARAGGYTF,TGTGCCAGCAGTTTAGCCAGGGCTGGCGGCTACACCTTC
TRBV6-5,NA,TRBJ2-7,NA,CASSYTFQTYEQYF,TGTGCCAGCAGTTACACCTTCCAAACCTACGAGCAGTACTTC
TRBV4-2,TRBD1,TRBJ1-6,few,CASSLEHYRGRDSPLHF,TGTGCCAGCAGCCTAGAACATTACAGGGGGAGGGATTCACCCCTCCACTTT
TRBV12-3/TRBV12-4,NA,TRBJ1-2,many,CASSLQQGAYGYTF,TGTGCCAGCAGTTTACAGCAGGGCGCCTATGGCTACACCTTC
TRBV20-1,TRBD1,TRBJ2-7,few,CSARGQGYEQYF,TGCAGTGCGAGGGGACAGGGATACGAGCAGTACTTC
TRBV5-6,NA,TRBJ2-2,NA,CASSSGLNTGELFF,TGTGCCAGCAGCTCGGGACTGAACACCGGGGAGCTGTTTTTT
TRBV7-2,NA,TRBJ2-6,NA,CASRQADFSGANVLTF,TGTGCCAGCAGACAAGCAGACTTCTCTGGGGCCAACGTCCTGACTTTC
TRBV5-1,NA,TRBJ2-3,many,CASYFRGTQYF,TGCGCCAGCTATTTTAGGGGTACGCAGTATTTT
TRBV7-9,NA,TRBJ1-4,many,CASSLHGENEKLFF,TGTGCCAGCAGCCTTCATGGCGAGAATGAAAAACTGTTTTTT
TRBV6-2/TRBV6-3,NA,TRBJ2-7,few,CAGSARSSYEQYF,TGTGCCGGTTCGGCGCGGAGCTCCTACGAGCAGTACTTC
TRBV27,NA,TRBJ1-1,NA,CASSITAGLGTEAFF,TGTGCCAGCAGCATCACGGCCGGACTGGGCACTGAAGCTTTCTTT
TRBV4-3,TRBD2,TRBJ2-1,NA,CASSQALGLAGGKQFF,TGCGCCAGCAGCCAAGCTTTAGGACTAGCGGGGGGAAAGCAGTTCTTC
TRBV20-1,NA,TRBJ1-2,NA,CSARVGQGSGYTF,TGCAGTGCTAGAGTAGGCCAGGGAAGCGGCTACACCTTC
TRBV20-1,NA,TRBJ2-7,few,CSARLGNYYEQYF,TGCAGTGCTAGGCTGGGTAACTACTACGAGCAGTACTTC
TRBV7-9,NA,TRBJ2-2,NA,CASSFAGTNTGELFF,TGTGCCAGCAGCTTCGCCGGGACGAACACCGGGGAGCTGTTTTTT